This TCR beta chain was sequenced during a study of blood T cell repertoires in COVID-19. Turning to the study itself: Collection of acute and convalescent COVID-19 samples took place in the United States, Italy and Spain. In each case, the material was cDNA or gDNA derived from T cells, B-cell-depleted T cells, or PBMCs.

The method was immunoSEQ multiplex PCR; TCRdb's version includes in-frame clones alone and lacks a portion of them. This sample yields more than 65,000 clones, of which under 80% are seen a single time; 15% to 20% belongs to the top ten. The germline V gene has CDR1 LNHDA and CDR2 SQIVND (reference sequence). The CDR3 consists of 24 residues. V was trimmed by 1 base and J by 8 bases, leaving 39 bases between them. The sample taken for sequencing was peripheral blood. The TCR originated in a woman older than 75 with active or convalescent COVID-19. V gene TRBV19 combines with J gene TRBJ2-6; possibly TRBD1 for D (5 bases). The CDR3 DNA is TGTGCCAGTAGTATAGGACTGTTGCGCGGAGAAACCGATTTCCTGAGGCTGGGGCCCAACGTCCTGACTTTC. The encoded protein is CASSIGLLRGETDFLRLGPNVLTF.